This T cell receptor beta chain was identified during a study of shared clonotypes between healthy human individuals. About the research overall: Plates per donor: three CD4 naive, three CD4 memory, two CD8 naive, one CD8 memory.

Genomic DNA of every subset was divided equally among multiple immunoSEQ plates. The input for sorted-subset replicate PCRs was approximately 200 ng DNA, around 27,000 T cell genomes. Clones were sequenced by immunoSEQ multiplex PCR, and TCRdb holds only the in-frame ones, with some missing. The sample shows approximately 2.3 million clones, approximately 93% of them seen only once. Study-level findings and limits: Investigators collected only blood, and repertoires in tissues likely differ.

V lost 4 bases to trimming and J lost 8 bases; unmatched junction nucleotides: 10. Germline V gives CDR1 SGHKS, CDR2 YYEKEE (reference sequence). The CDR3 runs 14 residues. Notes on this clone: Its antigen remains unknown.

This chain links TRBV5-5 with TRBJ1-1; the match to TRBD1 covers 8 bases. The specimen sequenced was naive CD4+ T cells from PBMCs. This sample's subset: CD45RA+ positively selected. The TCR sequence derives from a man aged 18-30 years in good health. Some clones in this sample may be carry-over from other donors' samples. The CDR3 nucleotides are TGTGCCAGCAGCGACACAAGGACAGGGAACGAAGCTTTCTTT. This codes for CASSDTRTGNEAFF.